These T cell receptor beta chains were read from a single sample in a study of a mutant IDH1 vaccine in newly diagnosed glioma. Their target antigens are unknown. The method was immunoSEQ multiplex PCR; TCRdb's version includes in-frame clones alone and lacks a portion of them. The repertoire has tens of thousands of clones, 88% of them found once; the top ten carry around 6%. The specimen was PBMCs, collected from a glioma patient whose treatment included an IDH1 peptide vaccine. The receptors derive from a woman in her 40s with glioma. CDR3s include the opening cysteine and the closing phenylalanine or tryptophan. Fields, in order: V gene, D gene, clone size, J gene, CDR3 protein, CDR3 DNA. D genes are given only for firm matches. Size tells how often a clone was seen (once, few, many) or the class of an expanded clone, and some rows leave it out.

TRBV7-8	NA	NA	TRBJ1-1	CASSLGQNTEAFF	TGTGCCAGCAGCTTAGGTCAGAACACTGAAGCTTTCTTT
TRBV7-2	TRBD1	NA	TRBJ2-1	CASRPGGFYNEQFF	TGTGCCAGTAGGCCAGGGGGCTTTTACAATGAGCAGTTCTTC
TRBV4-3	NA	NA	TRBJ1-5	CASSQGWENQPQHF	TGCGCCAGCAGCCAAGGATGGGAAAATCAGCCCCAGCATTTT
TRBV30	TRBD2	NA	TRBJ2-7	CAWSGGKGGSEQYF	TGTGCCTGGAGTGGGGGGAAGGGCGGGAGCGAGCAGTACTTC
TRBV5-1	NA	NA	TRBJ1-4	CASRASTNEKLFF	TGCGCCAGCAGGGCATCAACTAATGAAAAACTGTTTTTT
TRBV5-4	NA	few	TRBJ2-7	CASSFSGSAGEQYF	TGTGCCAGCAGCTTCTCCGGGAGCGCGGGCGAGCAGTACTTC
TRBV7-3	NA	few	TRBJ2-1	CASSLSPTYNEQFF	TGTGCCAGCTCCTTAAGCCCAACCTACAATGAGCAGTTCTTC
TRBV14	NA	NA	TRBJ2-7	CASSQGAFGFPSYEQYF	TGTGCCAGCAGCCAAGGGGCGTTCGGGTTCCCCTCCTACGAGCAGTACTTC
TRBV11-2	NA	NA	TRBJ1-3	CASSLASSGNTIYF	TGTGCCAGCAGCTTAGCAAGCTCTGGAAACACCATATATTTT
TRBV28	TRBD1	NA	TRBJ2-5	CASCSGGEGQETQYF	TGTGCCAGCTGTTCAGGGGGCGAGGGACAAGAGACCCAGTACTTC
TRBV5-1	NA	few	TRBJ2-5	CASSLDHETQYF	TGCGCCAGCAGCTTGGACCACGAGACCCAGTACTTC
TRBV7-2	TRBD2	once	TRBJ2-5	CASSLGLAGVQETQYF	TGTGCCAGCAGCCTCGGACTAGCGGGAGTCCAAGAGACCCAGTACTTC
TRBV2	TRBD2	NA	TRBJ2-5	CASSAPKTSGRVQETQYF	TGTGCCAGCAGTGCTCCCAAGACTAGCGGGAGGGTGCAAGAGACCCAGTACTTC
TRBV7-2	NA	once	TRBJ2-2	CASSLGQGRSTGELFF	TGTGCCAGCAGCTTAGGGCAGGGGCGGTCGACCGGGGAGCTGTTTTTT
TRBV20-1	NA	NA	TRBJ1-2	CSANREKGYTF	TGCAGTGCGAACAGGGAAAAGGGCTACACCTTC
TRBV6-1	TRBD1	NA	TRBJ1-5	CASSGGTENQPQHF	TGTGCCAGCAGTGGGGGGACAGAGAATCAGCCCCAGCATTTT
TRBV5-1	NA	NA	TRBJ1-1	CASSPNPGVPTEAFF	TGCGCCAGCAGCCCTAATCCGGGGGTCCCCACTGAAGCTTTCTTT
TRBV6-5	NA	NA	TRBJ1-2	CASTPEGFGGYTF	TGTGCCAGCACCCCGGAGGGGTTTGGCGGCTACACCTTC
TRBV5-5	NA	NA	TRBJ2-7	CASSLTVQLYEQYF	TGTGCCAGCAGCTTAACCGTACAGCTATACGAGCAGTACTTC
TRBV6-1	TRBD2	NA	TRBJ2-7	CASSVSGEGSYEQYF	TGTGCCAGCAGTGTAAGCGGGGAAGGGTCCTACGAGCAGTACTTC
TRBV6-1	TRBD2	NA	TRBJ2-1	CASSESPLRTSGNNEQFF	TGTGCCAGCAGTGAATCCCCTCTAAGGACTAGCGGAAACAATGAGCAGTTCTTC
TRBV5-4	NA	NA	TRBJ1-3	CASSSIDSSGNTIYF	TGTGCCAGCAGCTCCATTGACAGCTCTGGAAACACCATATATTTT
TRBV18	TRBD2	once	TRBJ2-7	CASSLALTSEYEQYF	TGTGCCAGCTCACTGGCTCTGACTAGCGAGTACGAGCAGTACTTC